This T cell receptor beta chain was found in a study of T cell repertoires in cytomegalovirus infection (dated by TCRdb to the late 2010s). With respect to the entire study: Peptide stimulations targeted recently identified HLA-C-restricted CMV epitopes, whose presentation resists viral immunomodulation, together with well-studied HLA-B-restricted epitopes. The HLA type of each donor mattered for the analysis, because public TCR beta signatures pointed to carriage of CMV infection along with the matching HLA type.

Overall results and qualifications from the work: Carriers of CMV infection plus the relevant HLA type were discriminated by the cumulative frequency of public TCR beta family members in the study cohort and in an independent roughly 370-donor cohort. In the ex vivo response, HLA-C-restricted CMV-specific TCR beta clonotypes were dominant, and in two of eight donors the single most frequent clonotype came from this HLA-C-restricted group.

TCRdb records Illumina HiSeq 1500 as the sequencer. TCRdb handled the public reads itself, with Q25 trimming in fastp and clone calling in MiXCR, and kept productive beta chains. All rows with the same CDR3 protein become a single entry with the most common DNA and genes. This sample has some 100,000 distinct CDR3 sequences in its table, and under 30% of those were observed once. The ten most abundant clones make up 80% to 85% of the sample. According to the germline V gene, CDR1 reads SNHLY and CDR2 reads FYNNEI. Inclusive of the bounding cysteine and phenylalanine, the CDR3 is 18 residues long. This entry keeps only the CDR3 DNA: 54 bases, framed from base 1. Germline trimming amounts to 6 bases on V and 0 bases on J, with 10 as the count of junction bases outside the gene matches. This clonotype was counted at least ten times. The target of this receptor is not known. The input lacks base qualities; no much larger clone sits a single base away.

This specimen's treatment or condition label, per the study, means: in vitro stimulation with specific CMV peptide epitopes to enrich CMV-specific T cells. The sample consisted of CD8+ T cells from cultured PBMCs, taken from culture after CMV antigen stimulation. The sequence links TRBV2 to TRBJ2-3, and TRBD2 matches 12 of the central bases. This sequence originates from a human donor in good health (CMV status not recorded). Some clones in this sample may be carry-over from other donors' samples. The DNA sequence is TGTGCCAGCAGGGTTACTAGCGGGGGGTACCTTAGCACAGATACGCAGTATTTT. Its translation is CASRVTSGGYLSTDTQYF.